These 25 T cell receptor beta chains were sequenced from one sample in a study of spatial heterogeneity in lung cancer. Whole-study findings and limits: Tracking of tumor mutation counts was seen in expanded intratumoral alpha and beta TCR counts.

MiXCR was run by TCRdb on the 5' RACE reads, yielding one entry per CDR3 protein. The sample has fewer than 10,000 distinct CDR3 sequences; about 7% are singletons. No cognate antigen is known for these TCRs. Described time point: sample taken at primary tumor resection. This specimen was lung tumor tissue, taken at surgery. The receptors were sampled from a female donor with early-stage non-small cell lung cancer.

Only a few counts were recorded for this clonotype. The gene calls are TRBV20-1 and TRBJ2-7; D is possibly TRBD2 (6 bases). Germline values: CDR1 DFQATT, CDR2 SNEGSKA (reference sequence). This CDR3 comprises 12 residues. V lost 5 bases and J lost 3, with 11 bases in between. CDR3 sequence (DNA): TGCAGTGCTTTTTCCGGGGGCTACGAGCAGTACTTC. Amino acids: CSAFSGGYEQYF.

By sample share, this clonotype is medium-sized (0.01 to 0.1%). The chain combines TRBV28 with TRBJ2-3; tentative D call: TRBD1 (5 bases). V was cut by 7 bases and J by 2 bases, with 16 bases left in between. CDR3 length equals 15 residues. Germline V gene data show CDR1 as MDHEN and CDR2 as SYDVKM. The CDR3 DNA reads TGTGCCAGCACCATTGGGGCCTCCTTCACAGATACGCAGTATTTT. This sequence encodes CASTIGASFTDTQYF.

This clonotype is classed as medium-sized. V usage is TRBV11-2 and J usage is TRBJ2-3, with 9 bases lining up with TRBD1. Germline CDR1 reads SGHAT; CDR2 reads FQNNGV. This CDR3 is 18 amino acids long. Germline trimming cut 1 base from V and 0 bases from J; bases unmatched to any gene: 8. DNA for the CDR3: TGTGCCAGCAGCTTAGGACAGGGGGGAGTACTTAGCACAGATACGCAGTATTTT. Amino acids: CASSLGQGGVLSTDTQYF.

Many counts were recorded for this clonotype. The chain is built from TRBV28 and TRBJ1-1, with D possibly being TRBD1 (5 bases). Trimming removed 0 bases from V and 0 bases from J, with 8 bases in between. Per the germline V gene, CDR1 is MDHEN and CDR2 is SYDVKM. The CDR3 runs 15 residues. CDR3 in DNA: TGTGCCAGCAGTTTATGGACAGAAGTGAACACTGAAGCTTTCTTT. This encodes CASSLWTEVNTEAFF.

Sample share makes this clonotype medium-sized. The CDR3 sequence: CAISEPGQGANEQYF. The CDR3 nucleotides read TGTGCCATCAGTGAGCCCGGACAGGGGGCCAACGAGCAGTACTTC. The chain couples TRBV10-3 to TRBJ2-7; TRBD1 agrees at 11 bases. The ends lost 2 bases at V and 5 bases at J; junction bases unmatched: 5. This CDR3 comprises 15 residues. Germline V gene sequence: CDR1 ENHRY, CDR2 SYGVKD.

Judged by abundance, this clonotype is medium-sized. The chain's CDR3 is CSVEGTSGSLRADTQYF. CDR3 nucleotides: TGCAGCGTTGAAGGGACTAGCGGGAGCTTACGAGCAGATACGCAGTATTTT. The V gene is TRBV29-1, the J gene TRBJ2-3, with TRBD2 matching over 13 bases. CDR1 is SQVTM and CDR2 is ANQGSEA in the germline V gene. Trimming took 1 base from V and 4 from J; bases not matched to a gene: 8. The length of the CDR3 is 17 residues.

This clonotype has at least ten counts. The rearrangement joins TRBV7-9 to TRBJ2-7; 7 nucleotides line up with TRBD1. The CDR3 length is 12 residues. Trimming took 5 bases from V and 5 from J; bases not matched to a gene: 3. Germline V lookup: CDR1 SEHNR, CDR2 FQNEAQ (reference sequence). The CDR3 loop reads CASSPTGDEQYF. Written as DNA, the CDR3 is TGTGCCAGCAGCCCAACAGGGGACGAGCAGTACTTC.

In its sample, this clonotype was seen many times. The CDR3 DNA is TGTGCCAGTAGTATAGACCCACTGACTACCTCCTACAATGAGCAGTTCTTC. It is translated as CASSIDPLTTSYNEQFF. The chain is built from TRBV19 and TRBJ2-1, with D perhaps TRBD2 (5 bases). V shed 0 bases and J shed 0 bases, with 12 bases lying between them. CDR1 LNHDA and CDR2 SQIVND come from the germline V gene (reference sequence). This CDR3 region has 17 residues.

This clonotype was counted ten times or more. V gene TRBV5-8 combines with J gene TRBJ2-7, with D unclear. Germline CDR1 reads SGHTS; CDR2 reads YDEGEE. CDR3 length: 11 amino acids. V gave up 4 bases and J gave up 3 bases, with 5 bases separating them. CDR3 sequence: CASSPYYEQYF. The CDR3 DNA is TGTGCCAGCAGCCCTTACTACGAGCAGTACTTC.

This clonotype is labeled large (0.1 to 1%). V is TRBV11-3 and J is TRBJ2-2, with D possibly TRBD1 on 6 matching bases. Germline V gene data show CDR1 as SGHNT and CDR2 as YENEEA. Between the trimmed V and J ends, which lost 4 bases and 4 bases, there was a span of 10 bases. This CDR3 spans 14 amino acids. The CDR3 reads CASSSRGGTGELFF. The CDR3, as DNA: TGTGCCAGCAGCTCCAGGGGTGGCACCGGGGAGCTGTTTTTT.

This clonotype was observed at least ten times. The chain couples TRBV5-4 to TRBJ2-7, with D tentatively TRBD1 (5 bases). The V and J ends lost 5 bases and 1 base respectively, with 16 bases between them. This CDR3 comprises 15 residues. In germline, CDR1 is SGHNT, CDR2 YYREEE (reference sequence). The CDR3 DNA is TGTGCCAGCAGTCTTCAGGGAAAGAGTTCCTACGAGCAGTACTTC. It yields the protein CASSLQGKSSYEQYF. Full variable domain (missing parts from reference TRBV5-4 and TRBJ2-7): ETGVTQSPTHLIKTRGQQVTLRCSSQSGHNTVSWYQQALGQGPQFIFQYYREEENGRGNFPPRFSGLQFPNYSSELNVNALELDDSALYLCASSLQGKSSYEQYFGPGTRLTVT.

This clonotype was counted many times. V usage is TRBV27 and J usage is TRBJ2-5; D gene uncertain. Trimming pared 3 bases from V and 0 bases from J, leaving 8 bases between. The CDR3 runs 14 residues. CDR1 is MNHEY and CDR2 is SMNVEV in the germline V gene (reference sequence). CDR3 residues: CASSFLVDQETQYF. The CDR3 DNA sequence: TGTGCCAGCAGTTTTCTGGTAGACCAAGAGACCCAGTACTTC.

This clonotype counts as medium-sized. V and J are TRBV29-1 and TRBJ2-3; 8 positions match TRBD1. Losses at the gene ends were 3 bases for V and 1 base for J; bases not matched to a gene: 6. This CDR3 is built from 15 residues. Germline CDR1 SQVTM, CDR2 ANQGSEA. The CDR3 DNA sequence: TGCAGCGTTGACCAGGGGGCCGGGGGCACAGATACGCAGTATTTT. Protein product: CSVDQGAGGTDTQYF.

This clonotype has a count of ten or more. This chain joins TRBV19 and TRBJ2-1; 12 bases are shared with TRBD2. The germline CDR1 and CDR2 sequences are LNHDA and SQIVND (reference sequence). The J segment lost 9 bases and the V segment lost 5 bases, leaving 8 bases of the junction unmatched. This CDR3 is built from 15 residues. In DNA, the CDR3 is TGTGCCAGTAGTTTCCTAGCGGGAGGGCCTGGTGAGCAGTTCTTC. Amino acid sequence: CASSFLAGGPGEQFF.

This clonotype has a count of ten or more. The chain employs TRBV27 and TRBJ1-1; 9 bases agree with TRBD1. J was trimmed by 7 bases and V by 4 bases; bases with no gene match: 16. Germline V gene lookup returns CDR1 MNHEY and CDR2 SMNVEV (reference sequence). The CDR3 has 17 residues. The CDR3 coding sequence is TGTGCCAGCAGTTCACTTGGACAGGGGATCGGGAGGAATGAAGCTTTCTTT. As protein: CASSSLGQGIGRNEAFF.

This clonotype came up many times. The chain couples TRBV29-1 to TRBJ2-5; 11 positions match TRBD2. J lost 0 bases, V lost 4 bases, and 7 bases had no gene match. The CDR3 has 16 residues. Germline CDR1 SQVTM, CDR2 ANQGSEA. CDR3 in DNA: TGCAGCGTTGTGAGGTCGGGACTAGCGGACCAAGAGACCCAGTACTTC. Its protein product is CSVVRSGLADQETQYF.

This clonotype occurred many times. The rearrangement uses TRBV3-1 and TRBJ1-6, with D tentatively TRBD1 (5 bases). Germline V gene data show CDR1 as LGHDT and CDR2 as YNNKEL (reference sequence). The V gene lost 9 bases and the J gene lost 5 bases, with 17 bases spanning the gap. The CDR3 runs to 15 residues. The CDR3 is CASNTGTANNSPLHF. The CDR3 nucleotides are TGTGCCAGTAATACCGGGACCGCAAATAATTCACCCCTCCACTTT. The whole variable domain, remainder taken from reference TRBV3-1 and TRBJ1-6, is DTAVSQTPKYLVTQMGNDKSIKCEQNLGHDTMYWYKQDSKKFLKIMFSYNNKELIINETVPNRFSPKSPDKAHLNLHINSLELGDSAVYFCASNTGTANNSPLHFGNGTRLTVT.

In this sample, this clonotype turned up many times. The chain joins TRBV6-2 or TRBV6-3 to TRBJ2-7; 10 nucleotides line up with TRBD2. This CDR3 contains 16 residues. V dropped 6 bases and J dropped 7; count of bases not matched to a gene: 15. Germline V gives CDR1 MNHEY, CDR2 SVGEGT. The CDR3 nucleotides read TGTGCCAGCAGAAAAATAGCGGGAGGATATGGTAGGGAGCAGTACTTC. This gives the protein CASRKIAGGYGREQYF.

This clonotype is deemed medium-sized. The chain is built from TRBV20-1 and TRBJ1-2, with 9 positions matching TRBD1. CDR1 and CDR2 (germline): DFQATT, SNEGSKA (reference sequence). J lost 0 bases, V lost 5 bases, and 7 bases had no gene match. This CDR3 comprises 15 residues. In DNA, the CDR3 is TGCAGTGCTCGGGACAGGGAGGATGCTAACTATGGCTACACCTTC. This encodes CSARDREDANYGYTF.

This clonotype has ten or more counts. V and J are TRBV6-1 and TRBJ2-2; TRBD1 matches at 11 bases. Per germline, CDR1 MNHNS and CDR2 SASEGT. V lost 2 bases and J lost 8; bases outside the gene matches: 4. This CDR3 has 15 residues. Here the CDR3 DNA reads TGTGCCAGCAGTGAATCCGGGACAGGGGGAGGGGAGCTGTTTTTT. Its translation is CASSESGTGGGELFF.

This clonotype turned up a few times. A read error may produce the germline difference seen at one junction end. This rearrangement joins TRBV12-3 or TRBV12-4 to TRBJ1-4; D is ambiguous. CDR3 length equals 13 residues. DNA for the CDR3: TGTGCCAGCAGTTTTAGGACTAAAGAAAAACTGTTTTTT. As protein: CASSFRTKEKLFF.

Notes on this clonotype: A much larger clone is a single base away; this may be a read error. The V call is TRBV20-1, the J call TRBJ2-7; TRBD2 matches at 10 bases. The V gene's germline CDR1 is DFQATT and CDR2 SNEGSKA (reference sequence). The CDR3 length is 17 residues. V shed 6 bases and J 1 base; nucleotides not matched to a gene: 15. The CDR3 spells CSASGGSSGSMSYEQYF. CDR3 nucleotide sequence: TGCAGTGCCAGTGGGGGGTCTAGCGGGAGTATGTCCTACGAGCAGTACTTC.

The chain carries TRBV12-3 or TRBV12-4 and TRBJ1-3, with 9 positions matching TRBD1. Trimming cost V 6 bases and J 4 bases; bases outside gene matches: 10. This CDR3 spans 16 amino acids. The CDR3 loop reads CASRNLQGASGNTIYF. In DNA, the CDR3 is TGTGCCAGCAGGAACCTACAGGGGGCGTCGGGAAACACCATATATTTT.

This clonotype was seen ten or more times. The V call is TRBV5-4, the J call TRBJ2-1; D is perhaps TRBD2 (6 bases). Trimming removed 10 bases at V and 12 bases at J, with 17 bases between. The CDR3 has 11 amino acids. Germline assignment: CDR1 SGHNT and CDR2 YYREEE (reference sequence). The CDR3 DNA reads TGTGCCGACAGTAGCGGACTCGGGCAGTTCTTC. It encodes CADSSGLGQFF.

This clonotype was detected ten times or more. The genes are TRBV7-9 and TRBJ2-6, with no clear D. The CDR3 is made up of 14 amino acids. Germline V gene sequence: CDR1 SEHNR, CDR2 FQNEAQ (reference sequence). The V end lost 5 bases, the J end lost 0 bases, and 5 bases lay between the germline ends. As DNA, the CDR3 is TGTGCCAGCAGCCACCCCTCTGGGGCCAACGTCCTGACTTTC. This encodes CASSHPSGANVLTF.